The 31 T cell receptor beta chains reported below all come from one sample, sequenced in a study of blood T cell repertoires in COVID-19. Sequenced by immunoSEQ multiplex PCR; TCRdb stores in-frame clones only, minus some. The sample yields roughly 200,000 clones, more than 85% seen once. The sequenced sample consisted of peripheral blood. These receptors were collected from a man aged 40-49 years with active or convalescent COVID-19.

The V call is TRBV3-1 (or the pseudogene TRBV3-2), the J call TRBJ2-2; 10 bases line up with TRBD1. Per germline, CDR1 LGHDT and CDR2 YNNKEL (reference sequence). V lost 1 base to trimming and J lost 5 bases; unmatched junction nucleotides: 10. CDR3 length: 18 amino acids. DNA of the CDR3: TGTGCCAGCAGCCAAGTTGGGACAGGGGCGCCAGGGACCGGGGAGCTGTTTTTT. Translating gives CASSQVGTGAPGTGELFF.

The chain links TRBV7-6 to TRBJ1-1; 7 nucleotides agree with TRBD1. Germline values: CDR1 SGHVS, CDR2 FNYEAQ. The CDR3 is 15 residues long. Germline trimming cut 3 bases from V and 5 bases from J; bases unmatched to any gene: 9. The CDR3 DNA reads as TGTGCCAGCAGCTTCCACGACCAGGGGGGAACTGAAGCTTTCTTT. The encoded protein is CASSFHDQGGTEAFF.

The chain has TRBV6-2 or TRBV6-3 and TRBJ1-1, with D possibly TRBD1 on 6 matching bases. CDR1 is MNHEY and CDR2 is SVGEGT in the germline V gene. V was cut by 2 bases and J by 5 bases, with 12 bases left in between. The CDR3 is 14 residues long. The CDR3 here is CASSYVAGETEAFF. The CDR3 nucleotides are TGTGCCAGCAGTTACGTGGCAGGGGAAACTGAAGCTTTCTTT.

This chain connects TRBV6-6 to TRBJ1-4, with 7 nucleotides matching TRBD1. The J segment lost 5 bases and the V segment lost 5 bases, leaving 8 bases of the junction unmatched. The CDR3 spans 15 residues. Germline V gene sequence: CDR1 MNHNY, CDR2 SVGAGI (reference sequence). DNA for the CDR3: TGTGCCAGCAGTGGTGGACAGGAACTGAATGAAAAACTGTTTTTT. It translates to CASSGGQELNEKLFF.

CDR3 DNA: TGCGCCAGCAGCCTGATTTTCAGCACTGAAGCTTTCTTT. It is translated as CASSLIFSTEAFF. The chain employs TRBV5-1 and TRBJ1-1; D gene unclear. CDR1 is SGHRS and CDR2 is YFSETQ in the germline V gene. Trimming removed 4 bases from V and 4 bases from J, with 11 bases in between. This CDR3 contains 13 residues.

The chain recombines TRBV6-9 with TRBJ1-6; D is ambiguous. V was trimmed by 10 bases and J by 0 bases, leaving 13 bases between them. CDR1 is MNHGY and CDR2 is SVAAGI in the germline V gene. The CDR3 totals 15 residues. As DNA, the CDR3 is TGTGCCAACCACGAAACCAGCTCCTATAATTCACCCCTCCACTTT. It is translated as CANHETSSYNSPLHF.

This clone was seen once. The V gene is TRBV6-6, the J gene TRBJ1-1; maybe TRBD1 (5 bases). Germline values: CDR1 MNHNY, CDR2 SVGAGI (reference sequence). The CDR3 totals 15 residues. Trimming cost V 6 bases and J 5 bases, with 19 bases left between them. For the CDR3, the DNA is TGTGCCAGCAGGAACCTTCAGGGTAAGGTGACTGAAGCTTTCTTT. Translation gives CASRNLQGKVTEAFF.

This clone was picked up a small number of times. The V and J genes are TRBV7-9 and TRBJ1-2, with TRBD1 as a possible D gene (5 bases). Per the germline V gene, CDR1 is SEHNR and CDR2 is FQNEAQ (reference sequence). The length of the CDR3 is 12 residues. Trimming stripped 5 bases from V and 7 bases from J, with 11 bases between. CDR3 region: CASSDSLAGYTF. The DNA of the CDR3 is TGTGCCAGCAGCGACAGTTTAGCTGGCTACACCTTC.

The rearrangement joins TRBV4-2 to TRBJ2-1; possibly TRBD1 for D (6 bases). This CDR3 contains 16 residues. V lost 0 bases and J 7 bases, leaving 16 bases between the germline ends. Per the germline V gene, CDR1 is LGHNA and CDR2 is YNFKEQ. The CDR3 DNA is TGTGCCAGCAGCCAAGAGCGCGGCAGGGGAAGAAATGAGCAGTTCTTC. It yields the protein CASSQERGRGRNEQFF.

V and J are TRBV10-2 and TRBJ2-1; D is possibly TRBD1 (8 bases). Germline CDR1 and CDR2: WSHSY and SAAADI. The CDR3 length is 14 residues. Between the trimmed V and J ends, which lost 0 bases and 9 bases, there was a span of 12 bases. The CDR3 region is CASSESNRGGEQFF. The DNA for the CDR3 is TGCGCCAGCAGTGAGTCGAACAGGGGGGGTGAGCAGTTCTTC.

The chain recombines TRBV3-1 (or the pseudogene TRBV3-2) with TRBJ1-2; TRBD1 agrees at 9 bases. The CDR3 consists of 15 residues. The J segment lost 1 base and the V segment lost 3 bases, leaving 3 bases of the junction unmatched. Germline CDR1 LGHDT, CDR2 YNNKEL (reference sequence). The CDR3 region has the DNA TGTGCCAGCAGCCACGGGACAGGGAATAACTATGGCTACACCTTC. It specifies CASSHGTGNNYGYTF.

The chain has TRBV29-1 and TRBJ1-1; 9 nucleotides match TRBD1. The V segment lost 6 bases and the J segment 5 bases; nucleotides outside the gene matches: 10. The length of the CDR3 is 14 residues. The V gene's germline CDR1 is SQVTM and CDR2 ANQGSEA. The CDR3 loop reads CSVRGQGGRTEAFF. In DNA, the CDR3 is TGCAGCGTAAGGGGACAGGGTGGAAGGACTGAAGCTTTCTTT.

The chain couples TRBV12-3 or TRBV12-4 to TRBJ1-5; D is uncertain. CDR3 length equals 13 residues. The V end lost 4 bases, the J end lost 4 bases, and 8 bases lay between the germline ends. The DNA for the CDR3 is TGTGCCAGCAGTTATGGCGGGAATCAGCCCCAGCATTTT. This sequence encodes CASSYGGNQPQHF.

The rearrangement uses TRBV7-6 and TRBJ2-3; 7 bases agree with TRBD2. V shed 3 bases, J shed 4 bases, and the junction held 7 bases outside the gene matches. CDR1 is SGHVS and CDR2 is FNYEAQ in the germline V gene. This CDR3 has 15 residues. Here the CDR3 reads CASSFDYGGSDTQYF. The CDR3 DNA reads TGTGCCAGCAGCTTCGACTACGGGGGGTCAGATACGCAGTATTTT.

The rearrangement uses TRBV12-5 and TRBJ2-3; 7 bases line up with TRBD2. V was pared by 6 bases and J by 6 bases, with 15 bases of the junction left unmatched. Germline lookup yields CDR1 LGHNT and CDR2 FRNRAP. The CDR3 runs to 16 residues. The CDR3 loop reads CASGPILAAVRDTQYF. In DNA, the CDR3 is TGTGCTAGTGGCCCCATCCTAGCGGCGGTCCGGGATACGCAGTATTTT. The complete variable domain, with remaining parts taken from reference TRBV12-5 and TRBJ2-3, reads DARVTQTPRHKVTEMGQEVTMRCQPILGHNTVFWYRQTMMQGLELLAYFRNRAPLDDSGMPKDRFSAEMPDATLATLKIQPSEPRDSAVYFCASGPILAAVRDTQYFGPGTRLTVL.

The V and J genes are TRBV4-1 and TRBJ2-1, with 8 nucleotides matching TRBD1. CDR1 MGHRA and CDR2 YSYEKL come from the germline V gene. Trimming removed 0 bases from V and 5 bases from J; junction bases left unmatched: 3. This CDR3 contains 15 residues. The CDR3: CASSQDRGLNNEQFF. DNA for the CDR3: TGCGCCAGCAGCCAAGACAGGGGGCTTAACAATGAGCAGTTCTTC.

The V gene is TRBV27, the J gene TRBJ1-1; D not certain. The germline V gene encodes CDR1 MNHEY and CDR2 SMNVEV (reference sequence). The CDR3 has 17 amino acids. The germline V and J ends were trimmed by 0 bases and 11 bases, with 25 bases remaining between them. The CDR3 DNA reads TGTGCCAGCAGTTTATCTGTGGGGTGGGGAGGGCCCTCCTTGGCTTTCTTT. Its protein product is CASSLSVGWGGPSLAFF.

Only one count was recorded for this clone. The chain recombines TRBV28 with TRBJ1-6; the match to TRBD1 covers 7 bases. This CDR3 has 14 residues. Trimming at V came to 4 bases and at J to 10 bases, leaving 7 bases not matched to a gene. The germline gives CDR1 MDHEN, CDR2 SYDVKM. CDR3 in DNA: TGTGCCAGCAGTTGGGACAGTATGACCTCACCCCTCCACTTT. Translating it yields CASSWDSMTSPLHF. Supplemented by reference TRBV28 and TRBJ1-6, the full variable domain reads DVKVTQSSRYLVKRTGEKVFLECVQDMDHENMFWYRQDPGLGLRLIYFSYDVKMKEKGDIPEGYSVSREKKERFSLILESASTNQTSMYLCASSWDSMTSPLHFGNGTRLTVT.

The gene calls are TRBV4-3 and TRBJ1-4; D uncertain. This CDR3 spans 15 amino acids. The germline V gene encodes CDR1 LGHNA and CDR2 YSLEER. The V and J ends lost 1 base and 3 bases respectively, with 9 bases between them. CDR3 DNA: TGCGCCAGCAGCCAAGCGGGAAACGCTAATGAAAAACTGTTTTTT. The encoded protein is CASSQAGNANEKLFF.

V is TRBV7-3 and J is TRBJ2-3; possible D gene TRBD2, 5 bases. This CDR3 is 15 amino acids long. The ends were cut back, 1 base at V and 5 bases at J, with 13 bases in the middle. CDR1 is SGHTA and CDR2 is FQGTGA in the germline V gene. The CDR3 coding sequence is TGTGCCAGCAGCTTAAACAGCGGCTGGGTAGATACGCAGTATTTT. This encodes CASSLNSGWVDTQYF.

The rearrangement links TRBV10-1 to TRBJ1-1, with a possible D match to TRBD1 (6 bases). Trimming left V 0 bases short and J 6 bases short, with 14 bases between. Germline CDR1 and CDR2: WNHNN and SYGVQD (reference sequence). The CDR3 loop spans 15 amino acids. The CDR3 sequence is CASSESKGDISEAFF. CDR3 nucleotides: TGCGCCAGCAGTGAGTCTAAGGGGGATATCTCTGAAGCTTTCTTT.

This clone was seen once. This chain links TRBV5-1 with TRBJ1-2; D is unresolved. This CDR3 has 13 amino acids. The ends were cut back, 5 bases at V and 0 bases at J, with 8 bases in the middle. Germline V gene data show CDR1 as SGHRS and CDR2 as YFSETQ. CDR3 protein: CASSPEANYGYTF. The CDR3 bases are TGCGCCAGCAGTCCAGAAGCTAACTATGGCTACACCTTC.

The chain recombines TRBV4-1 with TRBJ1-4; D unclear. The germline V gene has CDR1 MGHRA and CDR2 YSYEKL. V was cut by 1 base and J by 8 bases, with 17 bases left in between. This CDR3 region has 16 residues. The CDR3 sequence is CASSQAQSIGGEKLFF. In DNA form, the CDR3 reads TGCGCCAGCAGCCAAGCCCAGAGTATAGGAGGCGAAAAACTGTTTTTT.

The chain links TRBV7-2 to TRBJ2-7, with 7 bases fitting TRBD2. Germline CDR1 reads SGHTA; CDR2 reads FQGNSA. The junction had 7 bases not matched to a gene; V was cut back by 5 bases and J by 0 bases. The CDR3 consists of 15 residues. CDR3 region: CASSGSGTSSYEQYF. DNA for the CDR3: TGTGCCAGCAGCGGGAGCGGGACGAGCTCCTACGAGCAGTACTTC.

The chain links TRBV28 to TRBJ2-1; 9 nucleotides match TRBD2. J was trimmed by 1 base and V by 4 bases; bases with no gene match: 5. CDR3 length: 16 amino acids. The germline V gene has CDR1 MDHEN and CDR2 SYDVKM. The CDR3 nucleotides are TGTGCCAGCAGTTCCCCAAGCGGGGGGTCCTACAATGAGCAGTTCTTC. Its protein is CASSSPSGGSYNEQFF.

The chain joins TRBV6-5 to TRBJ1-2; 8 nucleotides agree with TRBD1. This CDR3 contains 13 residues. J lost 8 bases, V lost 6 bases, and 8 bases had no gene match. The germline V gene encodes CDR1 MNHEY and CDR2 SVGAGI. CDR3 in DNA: TGTGCCAGCAGCCCCTACAGGGGGACGGGCTACACCTTC. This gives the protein CASSPYRGTGYTF.

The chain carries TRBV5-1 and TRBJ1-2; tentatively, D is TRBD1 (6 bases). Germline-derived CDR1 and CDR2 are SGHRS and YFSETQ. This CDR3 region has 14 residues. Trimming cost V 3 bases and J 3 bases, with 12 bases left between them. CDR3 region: CASSSRTAHYGYTF. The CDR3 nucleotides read TGCGCCAGCAGCTCACGGACAGCACACTATGGCTACACCTTC.

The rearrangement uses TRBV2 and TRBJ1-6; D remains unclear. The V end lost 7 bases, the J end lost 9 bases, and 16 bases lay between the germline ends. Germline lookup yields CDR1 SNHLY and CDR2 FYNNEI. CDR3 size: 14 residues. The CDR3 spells CASNSFRVGSPLHF. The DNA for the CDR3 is TGTGCCAGCAACTCCTTTCGGGTTGGTTCACCCCTCCACTTT.

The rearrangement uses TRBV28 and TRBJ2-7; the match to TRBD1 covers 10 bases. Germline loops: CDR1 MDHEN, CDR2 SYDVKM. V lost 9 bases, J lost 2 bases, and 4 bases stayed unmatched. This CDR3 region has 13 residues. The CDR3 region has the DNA TGTGCCAGTCAGACAGGGGGCACCTACGAGCAGTACTTC. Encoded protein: CASQTGGTYEQYF.

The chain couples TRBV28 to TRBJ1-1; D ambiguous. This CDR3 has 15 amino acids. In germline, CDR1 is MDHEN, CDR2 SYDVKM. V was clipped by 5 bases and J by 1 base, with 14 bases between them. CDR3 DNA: TGTGCCAGCAGTGGGCAAGGTGTGAAGAACACTGAAGCTTTCTTT. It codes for CASSGQGVKNTEAFF. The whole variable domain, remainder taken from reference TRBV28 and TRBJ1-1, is DVKVTQSSRYLVKRTGEKVFLECVQDMDHENMFWYRQDPGLGLRLIYFSYDVKMKEKGDIPEGYSVSREKKERFSLILESASTNQTSMYLCASSGQGVKNTEAFFGQGTRLTVV.

CDR3 DNA: TGTGCCAGCAGCCCCACAGGGGGCGGCCGTGGCTACACCTTC. It codes for CASSPTGGGRGYTF. The genes are TRBV5-4 and TRBJ1-2; 9 nucleotides align to TRBD1. This CDR3 has 14 residues. Germline V gene sequence: CDR1 SGHNT, CDR2 YYREEE (reference sequence). V shed 4 bases, J shed 7 bases, and the junction held 8 bases outside the gene matches. Looking up the rest from reference TRBV5-4 and TRBJ1-2 gives the full variable domain: ETGVTQSPTHLIKTRGQQVTLRCSSQSGHNTVSWYQQALGQGPQFIFQYYREEENGRGNFPPRFSGLQFPNYSSELNVNALELDDSALYLCASSPTGGGRGYTFGSGTRLTVV.